These 11 T cell receptor beta chains came from one sample sequenced in a study of post-analysis software for immune sequencing data (dated by TCRdb to 2015 to 2017). Results the study describes overall, beyond this receptor: Four or five TRBV segments, including TRBV5-6, TRBV5-1 and TRBV20-1, were significantly more frequent in patients than controls.

Libraries were made using PCR. Sequencing relied on an Illumina HiSeq 2500. To reduce PCR and sequencing biases, unique molecular identifiers were built into the TCR beta cDNA libraries. TCRdb handled the public reads itself, with Q25 trimming in fastp and clone calling in MiXCR, and kept productive beta chains. When rows share a CDR3 protein, they turn into one entry using the most common DNA and genes. For this sample there are 650,000 to 900,000 distinct CDR3 sequences; 46% appear just once. 4.9% of the sample goes to the ten largest clones. These receptors have no known antigen. Sequenced input: blood. Receptors were obtained from a girl between 5 and 17 years old with multiple sclerosis.

This clonotype was detected a few times. Here the CDR3 DNA reads TGTGCCAGCAGTGATCGGACAGTCGATAGCTACACCTTC. Its protein product is CASSDRTVDSYTF. V usage is TRBV6-1 and J usage is TRBJ1-2, with D possibly TRBD1 on 6 matching bases. Trimming cost V 3 bases and J 9 bases, with 14 bases left between them. The CDR3 runs to 13 residues. The germline V gene has CDR1 MNHNS and CDR2 SASEGT.

The chain links TRBV5-6 to TRBJ1-1; D uncertain. Germline CDR1 is SGHDT and CDR2 is YYEEEE. This CDR3 spans 18 amino acids. Trimming removed 2 bases from V and 3 bases from J, with 23 bases in between. CDR3 bases: TGTGCCAGCAGCTTACTTTCGGGCAGGAAGTTTGACGACACTGAAGCTTTCTTT. Protein sequence: CASSLLSGRKFDDTEAFF.

The chain has TRBV6-5 and TRBJ2-3; D not certain. V gave up 3 bases and J gave up 2 bases, with 9 bases separating them. Germline assignment: CDR1 MNHEY and CDR2 SVGAGI. This CDR3 has 14 amino acids. CDR3 loop: CASSYSSTTDTQYF. The CDR3 coding sequence is TGTGCCAGCAGTTATTCCTCGACCACAGATACGCAGTATTTT.

CDR3 protein: CASKAGPAEKGLLSSYNEQFF. The CDR3 DNA is TGTGCCAGCAAGGCAGGTCCTGCTGAGAAGGGACTACTTAGCTCCTACAATGAGCAGTTCTTC. This rearrangement joins TRBV2 to TRBJ2-1; 7 nucleotides align to TRBD2. The CDR3 loop spans 21 amino acids. The J segment lost 0 bases and the V segment lost 7 bases, leaving 24 bases of the junction unmatched. The germline gives CDR1 SNHLY, CDR2 FYNNEI.

The rearrangement links TRBV29-1 to TRBJ1-1; D not resolved. Trimming stripped 4 bases from V and 0 bases from J, with 9 bases between. CDR3 length: 13 amino acids. CDR1 SQVTM and CDR2 ANQGSEA come from the germline V gene. The CDR3 spells CSVGVGMNTEAFF. The CDR3 DNA reads TGCAGCGTTGGTGTCGGAATGAACACTGAAGCTTTCTTT.

Many counts were recorded for this clonotype. Relative to the germline gene, one junction end is altered; a read error may explain this. The V and J genes are TRBV4-3 and TRBJ2-7; TRBD2 agrees at 10 bases. The CDR3 sequence is 14 residues long. Germline CDR1 is LGHNA and CDR2 is YSLEER. The CDR3 sequence is CASSQGLASYEQYF. CDR3 nucleotides: TGTGCCAGCAGCCAGGGACTAGCGTCTTACGAGCAGTACTTC.

This clonotype was found a few times. The V gene is TRBV29-1, the J gene TRBJ1-1; D is undetermined. Germline-derived CDR1 and CDR2 are SQVTM and ANQGSEA. The CDR3 spans 13 residues. Trimming shortened V by 7 bases and J by 2 bases, and 14 bases separated the two germline ends. The CDR3 DNA reads as TGCAGCGGACGACATTTCTTAAACACTGAAGCTTTCTTT. Translating gives CSGRHFLNTEAFF.

In its sample, this clonotype was seen once. This chain connects TRBV28 to TRBJ2-3; a possible D gene is TRBD2 (6 bases). This CDR3 is 15 amino acids long. The germline V gene encodes CDR1 MDHEN and CDR2 SYDVKM. The germline V and J ends were trimmed by 3 bases and 5 bases, with 15 bases remaining between them. This chain's CDR3 is CASSFESGSVDTQYF. In DNA form, the CDR3 reads TGTGCCAGCAGTTTTGAGTCCGGGAGCGTAGATACGCAGTATTTT.

This clonotype has more than one count but fewer than ten. V gene TRBV6-2 or TRBV6-3 combines with J gene TRBJ2-5, with D unresolved. CDR1 is MNHEY, CDR2 SVGEGT, per germline. Trimming cost V 2 bases and J 1 base, with 17 bases left between them. The CDR3 has 17 amino acids. The CDR3 DNA follows: TGTGCCAGCAGTTACGTCGGCAGCCCCGGTCCCCAAGAGACCCAGTACTTC. It codes for CASSYVGSPGPQETQYF.

This chain connects TRBV3-1 to TRBJ1-1; D unclear. CDR1 LGHDT and CDR2 YNNKEL come from the germline V gene (reference sequence). V lost 0 bases and J 1 base, leaving 15 bases between the germline ends. The CDR3 consists of 17 residues. The CDR3 coding sequence is TGTGCCAGCAGCCAAGATCCGAGGGCGAGAGCGAACACTGAAGCTTTCTTT. Its translation: CASSQDPRARANTEAFF.

The V call is TRBV29-1, the J call TRBJ2-3; D ambiguous. The germline V and J ends were trimmed by 1 base and 4 bases, with 12 bases remaining between them. Germline V gives CDR1 SQVTM, CDR2 ANQGSEA. This CDR3 region has 14 residues. CDR3 in amino acids: CSVEGRSAADTQYF. The CDR3 nucleotides read TGCAGCGTTGAAGGGAGATCGGCGGCAGATACGCAGTATTTT.